Described below is a single TCR beta chain sequence and its context. Some clones are missing from TCRdb's copy, which holds only in-frame ones; the method was immunoSEQ multiplex PCR. Of 440,000 or so clones detected, roughly nine tenths appear once; the ten largest clones hold 1.7%. The CDR3 has 15 amino acids. Trimming shortened V by 6 bases and J by 4 bases, and 15 bases separated the two germline ends. The germline gives CDR1 MDHEN, CDR2 SYDVKM. This entry is derived from a study of Ad26.COV2.S vaccination and SARS-CoV-2 variants. Study-level information: Ad26.COV2.S given intramuscularly, once or twice 56 days apart.

Specified treatment: around 19 received Ad26.COV2.S at low or high dose, single or two shots; roughly 5 received placebo; per-sample allocation not given. Sampling was performed 63 days after the first vaccine or placebo injection. This chain uses TRBV28 with TRBJ1-4, with D tentatively TRBD1 (5 bases). This sequence was found in a person between 18 and 65 years old who received the Ad26.COV2.S COVID-19 vaccine or a placebo. Sequences were derived from peripheral blood, sampled in a trial of Ad26.COV2.S vaccine versus placebo. CDR3 sequence: CASRARERGNEKLFF. CDR3 sequence (DNA): TGTGCCAGCAGGGCTAGGGAGAGGGGTAATGAAAAACTGTTTTTT.